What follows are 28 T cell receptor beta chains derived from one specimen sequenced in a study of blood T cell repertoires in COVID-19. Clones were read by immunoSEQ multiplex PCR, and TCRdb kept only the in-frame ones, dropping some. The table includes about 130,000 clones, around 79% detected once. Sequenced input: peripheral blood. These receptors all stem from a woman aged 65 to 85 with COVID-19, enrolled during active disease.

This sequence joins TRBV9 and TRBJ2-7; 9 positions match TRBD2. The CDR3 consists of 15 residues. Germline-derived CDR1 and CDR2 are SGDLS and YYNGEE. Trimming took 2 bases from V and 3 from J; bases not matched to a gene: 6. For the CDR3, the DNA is TGTGCCAGCAGCGTGGGGGCTAGCGGGGACTACGAGCAGTACTTC. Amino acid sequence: CASSVGASGDYEQYF.

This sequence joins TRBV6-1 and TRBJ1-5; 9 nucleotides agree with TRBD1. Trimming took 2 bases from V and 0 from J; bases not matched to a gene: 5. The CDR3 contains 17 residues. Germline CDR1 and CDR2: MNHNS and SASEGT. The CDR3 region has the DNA TGTGCCAGCAGTGAAAGAGGGACAGGGTATAGCAATCAGCCCCAGCATTTT. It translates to CASSERGTGYSNQPQHF.

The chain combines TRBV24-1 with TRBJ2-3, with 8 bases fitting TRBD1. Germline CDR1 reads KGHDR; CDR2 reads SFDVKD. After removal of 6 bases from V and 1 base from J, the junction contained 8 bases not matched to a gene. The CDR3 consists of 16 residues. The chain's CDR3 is CATSPTPGQGTDTQYF. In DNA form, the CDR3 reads TGTGCCACCAGTCCAACCCCGGGACAGGGCACAGATACGCAGTATTTT.

DNA of the CDR3: TGCGCCAGCACCCCCATAGTTAGCGGGGGGGTTGATGAGCAGTTCTTC. As protein: CASTPIVSGGVDEQFF. This chain joins TRBV5-1 and TRBJ2-1; 11 bases fit TRBD2. This CDR3 comprises 16 residues. CDR1 is SGHRS and CDR2 is YFSETQ in the germline V gene. Trimming removed 6 bases from V and 8 bases from J; junction bases left unmatched: 13.

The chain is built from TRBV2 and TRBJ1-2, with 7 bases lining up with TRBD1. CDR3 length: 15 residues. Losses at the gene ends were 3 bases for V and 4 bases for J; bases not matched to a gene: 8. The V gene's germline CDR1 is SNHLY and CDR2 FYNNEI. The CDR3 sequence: CASSDSGTASYGYTF. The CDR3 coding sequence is TGTGCCAGCAGTGATTCCGGGACAGCTTCCTATGGCTACACCTTC.

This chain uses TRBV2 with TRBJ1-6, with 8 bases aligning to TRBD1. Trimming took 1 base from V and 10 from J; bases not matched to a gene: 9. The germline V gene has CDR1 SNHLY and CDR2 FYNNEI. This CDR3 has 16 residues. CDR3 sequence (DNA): TGTGCCAGCAGTGAAGACCGGACAGGGAGTAGGTCACCCCTCCACTTT. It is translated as CASSEDRTGSRSPLHF.

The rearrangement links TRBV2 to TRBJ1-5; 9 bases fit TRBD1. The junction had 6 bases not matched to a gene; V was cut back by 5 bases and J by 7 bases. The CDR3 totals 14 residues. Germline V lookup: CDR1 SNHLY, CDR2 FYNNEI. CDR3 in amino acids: CASSQDRGGQPQHF. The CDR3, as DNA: TGTGCCAGCAGTCAGGACAGGGGCGGGCAGCCCCAGCATTTT.

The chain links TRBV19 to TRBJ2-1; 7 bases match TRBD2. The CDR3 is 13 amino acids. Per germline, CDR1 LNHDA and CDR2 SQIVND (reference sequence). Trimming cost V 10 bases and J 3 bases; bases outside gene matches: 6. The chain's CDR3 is CATSSGNYNEQFF. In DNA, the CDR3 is TGTGCCACGTCTAGCGGAAACTACAATGAGCAGTTCTTC.

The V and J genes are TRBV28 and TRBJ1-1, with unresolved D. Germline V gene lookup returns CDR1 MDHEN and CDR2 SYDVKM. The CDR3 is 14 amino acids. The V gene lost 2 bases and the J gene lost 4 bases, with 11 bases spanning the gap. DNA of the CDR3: TGTGCCAGCAGTTTAGGCCCCCTTGGCACTGAAGCTTTCTTT. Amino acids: CASSLGPLGTEAFF.

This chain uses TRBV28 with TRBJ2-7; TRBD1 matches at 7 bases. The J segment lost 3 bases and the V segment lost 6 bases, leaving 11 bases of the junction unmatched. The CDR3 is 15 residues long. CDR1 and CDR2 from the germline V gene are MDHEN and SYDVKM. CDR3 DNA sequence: TGTGCCAGCAGCCCAAGGGGGACAGTGGTCTACGAGCAGTACTTC. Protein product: CASSPRGTVVYEQYF.

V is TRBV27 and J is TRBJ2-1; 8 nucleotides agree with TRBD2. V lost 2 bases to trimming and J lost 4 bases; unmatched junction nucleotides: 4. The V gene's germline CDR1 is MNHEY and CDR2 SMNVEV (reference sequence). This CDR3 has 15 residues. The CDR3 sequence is CASSLSRGGYNEQFF. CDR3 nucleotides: TGTGCCAGCAGTTTAAGTCGGGGGGGGTACAATGAGCAGTTCTTC.

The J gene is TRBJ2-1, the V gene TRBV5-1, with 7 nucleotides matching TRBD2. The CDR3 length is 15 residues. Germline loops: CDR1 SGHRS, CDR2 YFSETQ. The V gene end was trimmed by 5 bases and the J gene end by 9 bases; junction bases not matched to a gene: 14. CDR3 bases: TGCGCCAGCAGATTTGATACTAGCGCTAGGGGTGAGCAGTTCTTC. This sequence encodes CASRFDTSARGEQFF.

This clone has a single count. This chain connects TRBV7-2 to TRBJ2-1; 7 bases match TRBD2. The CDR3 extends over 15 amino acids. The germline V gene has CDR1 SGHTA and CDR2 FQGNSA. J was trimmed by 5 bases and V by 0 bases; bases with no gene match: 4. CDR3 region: CASSLAGGINNEQFF. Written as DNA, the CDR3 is TGTGCCAGCAGCTTAGCGGGGGGGATCAACAATGAGCAGTTCTTC.

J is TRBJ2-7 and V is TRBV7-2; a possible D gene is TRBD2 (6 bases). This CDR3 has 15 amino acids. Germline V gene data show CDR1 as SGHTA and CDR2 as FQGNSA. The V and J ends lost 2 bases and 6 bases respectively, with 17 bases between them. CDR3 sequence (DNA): TGTGCCAGCAGCTTAAAAGGGTACGGGGACTTCGAGCAGTACTTC. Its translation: CASSLKGYGDFEQYF.

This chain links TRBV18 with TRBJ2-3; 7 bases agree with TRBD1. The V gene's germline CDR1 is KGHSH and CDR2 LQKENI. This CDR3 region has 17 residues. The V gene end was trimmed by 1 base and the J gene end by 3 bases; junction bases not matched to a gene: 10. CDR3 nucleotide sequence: TGTGCCAGCTCACCACTGGCGACAGGGTCTAGAACAGATACGCAGTATTTT. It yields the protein CASSPLATGSRTDTQYF.

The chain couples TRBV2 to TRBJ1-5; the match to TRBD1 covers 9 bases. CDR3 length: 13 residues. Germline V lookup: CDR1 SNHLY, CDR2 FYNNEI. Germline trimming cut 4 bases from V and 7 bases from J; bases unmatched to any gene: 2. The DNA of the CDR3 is TGTGCCAGCAGTGGGACAGGGGAGCAGCCCCAGCATTTT. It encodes CASSGTGEQPQHF.

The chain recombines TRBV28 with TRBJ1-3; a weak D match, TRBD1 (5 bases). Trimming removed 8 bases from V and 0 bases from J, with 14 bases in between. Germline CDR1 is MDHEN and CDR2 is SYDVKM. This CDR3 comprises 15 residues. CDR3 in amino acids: CASGAGDVSGNTIYF. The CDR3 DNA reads TGTGCCAGCGGGGCGGGGGACGTCTCTGGAAACACCATATATTTT. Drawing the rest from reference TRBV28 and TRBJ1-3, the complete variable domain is DVKVTQSSRYLVKRTGEKVFLECVQDMDHENMFWYRQDPGLGLRLIYFSYDVKMKEKGDIPEGYSVSREKKERFSLILESASTNQTSMYLCASGAGDVSGNTIYFGEGSWLTVV.

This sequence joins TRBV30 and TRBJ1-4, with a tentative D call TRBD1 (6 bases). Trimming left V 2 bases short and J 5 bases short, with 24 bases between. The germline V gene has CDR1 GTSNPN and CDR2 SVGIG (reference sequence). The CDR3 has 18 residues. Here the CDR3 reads CAWSPQTREGHRNEKLFF. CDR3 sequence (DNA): TGTGCCTGGAGTCCCCAAACCCGCGAGGGACACCGGAATGAAAAACTGTTTTTT. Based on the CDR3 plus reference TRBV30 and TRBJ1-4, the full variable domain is SQTIHQWPATLVQPVGSPLSLECTVEGTSNPNLYWYRQAAGRGLQLLFYSVGIGQISSEVPQNLSASRPQDRQFILSSKKLLLSDSGFYLCAWSPQTREGHRNEKLFFGSGTQLSVL.

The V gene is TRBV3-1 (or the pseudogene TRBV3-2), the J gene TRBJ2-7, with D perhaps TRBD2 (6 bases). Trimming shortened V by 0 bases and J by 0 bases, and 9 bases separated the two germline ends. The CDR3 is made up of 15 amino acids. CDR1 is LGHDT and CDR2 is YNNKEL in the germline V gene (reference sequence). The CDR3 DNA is TGTGCCAGCAGCCAAGACGCGGGGTACTCCTACGAGCAGTACTTC. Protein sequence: CASSQDAGYSYEQYF.

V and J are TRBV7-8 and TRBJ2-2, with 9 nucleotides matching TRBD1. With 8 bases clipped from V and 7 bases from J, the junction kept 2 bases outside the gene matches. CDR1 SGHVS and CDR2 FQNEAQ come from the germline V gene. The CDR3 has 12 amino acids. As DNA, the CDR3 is TGTGCCAGCGGACAGGGGATCGGGGAGCTGTTTTTT. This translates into CASGQGIGELFF.

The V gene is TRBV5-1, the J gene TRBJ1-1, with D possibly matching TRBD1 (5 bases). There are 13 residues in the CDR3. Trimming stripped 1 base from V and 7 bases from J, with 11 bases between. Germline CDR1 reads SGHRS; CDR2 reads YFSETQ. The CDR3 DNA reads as TGCGCCAGCAGCTTGCCGGACACAGGTGAAGCTTTCTTT. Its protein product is CASSLPDTGEAFF.

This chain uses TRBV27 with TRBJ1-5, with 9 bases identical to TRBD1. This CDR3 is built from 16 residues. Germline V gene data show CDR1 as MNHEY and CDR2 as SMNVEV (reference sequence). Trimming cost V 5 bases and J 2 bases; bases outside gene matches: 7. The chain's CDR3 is CASSPVDRGGNQPQHF. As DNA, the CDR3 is TGTGCCAGCAGTCCCGTTGACAGGGGGGGCAATCAGCCCCAGCATTTT.

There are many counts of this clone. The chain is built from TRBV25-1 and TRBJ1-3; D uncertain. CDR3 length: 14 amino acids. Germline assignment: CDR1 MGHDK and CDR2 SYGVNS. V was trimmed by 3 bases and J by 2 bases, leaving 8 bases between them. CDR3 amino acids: CASSEERTGNTIYF. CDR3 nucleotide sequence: TGTGCCAGCAGTGAGGAGAGGACTGGAAACACCATATATTTT.

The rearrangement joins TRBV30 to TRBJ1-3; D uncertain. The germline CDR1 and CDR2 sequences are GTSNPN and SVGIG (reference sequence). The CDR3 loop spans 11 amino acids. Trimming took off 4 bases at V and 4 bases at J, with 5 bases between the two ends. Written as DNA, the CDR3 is TGTGCCTGGACACAGGGAAACACCATATATTTT. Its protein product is CAWTQGNTIYF.

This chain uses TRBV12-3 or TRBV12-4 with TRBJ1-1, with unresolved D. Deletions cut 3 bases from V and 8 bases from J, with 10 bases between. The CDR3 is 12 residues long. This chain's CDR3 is CASSFGVREAFF. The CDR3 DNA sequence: TGTGCCAGCAGTTTCGGAGTTAGGGAAGCTTTCTTT.

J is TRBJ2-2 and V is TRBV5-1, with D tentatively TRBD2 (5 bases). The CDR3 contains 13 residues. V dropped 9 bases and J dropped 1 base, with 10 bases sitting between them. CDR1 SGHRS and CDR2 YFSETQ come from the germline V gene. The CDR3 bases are TGCGCCACCGGCCGGGGGAACACCGGGGAGCTGTTTTTT. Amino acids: CATGRGNTGELFF.

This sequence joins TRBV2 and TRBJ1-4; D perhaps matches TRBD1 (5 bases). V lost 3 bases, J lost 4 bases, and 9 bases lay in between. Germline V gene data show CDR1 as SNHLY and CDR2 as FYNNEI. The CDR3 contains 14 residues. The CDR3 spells CASSEYRINEKLFF. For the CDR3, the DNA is TGTGCCAGCAGTGAGTACAGGATTAATGAAAAACTGTTTTTT.

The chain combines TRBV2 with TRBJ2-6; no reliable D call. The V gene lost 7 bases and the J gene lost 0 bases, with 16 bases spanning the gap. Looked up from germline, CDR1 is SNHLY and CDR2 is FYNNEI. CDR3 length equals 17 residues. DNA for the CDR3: TGTGCCAGCACCCTAGGCGGCAGCCCCTCTGGGGCCAACGTCCTGACTTTC. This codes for CASTLGGSPSGANVLTF. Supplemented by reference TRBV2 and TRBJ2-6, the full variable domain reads EPEVTQTPSHQVTQMGQEVILRCVPISNHLYFYWYRQILGQKVEFLVSFYNNEISEKSEIFDDQFSVERPDGSNFTLKIRSTKLEDSAMYFCASTLGGSPSGANVLTFGAGSRLTVL.